This T cell receptor (beta chain) was profiled in a study of blood T cell repertoires in COVID-19. On the study more broadly: The origin of the acute and convalescent COVID-19 samples was the United States, Italy and Spain.

In the authors' methods: Reference gene primer amplification yielded estimated nucleated cell counts. Assay used: immunoSEQ multiplex PCR; TCRdb lists only in-frame clones, some missing. V, J and clone size reflect that table, while D and trimming were determined from the DNA. The sample lists 110,000 or so clones; about 83% were seen once. Germline V CDR1 and CDR2: LGHNA, YSLEER. V shed 0 bases and J shed 2 bases, with 14 bases lying between them. This CDR3 comprises 16 residues. The chain has TRBV4-3 and TRBJ2-7; D is possibly TRBD1 (5 bases). The receptor was derived from a woman in her fifties or sixties with acute or convalescent COVID-19. The sequencing sample was made of peripheral blood. CDR3: CASSQDLRGFTYEQYF. CDR3 nucleotide sequence: TGCGCCAGCAGCCAAGATCTTAGGGGTTTTACCTACGAGCAGTACTTC.